The 3 T cell receptor beta chains listed next were all sequenced from one sample in a study of blood T cell repertoires in COVID-19. This table comes from immunoSEQ multiplex PCR, and its TCRdb copy is limited to in-frame clones, with some not included. Among about 410,000 clones listed, about 88% were seen once. Sequencing was carried out using peripheral blood. These TCRs come from a middle-aged woman with COVID-19, enrolled during active disease.

In nucleotides, the CDR3 is TGCAGCGTTGTGGGTTCCGGACGGGGGGCTTGGGTATATTTT. It yields the protein CSVVGSGRGAWVYF. The chain uses TRBV29-1 and TRBJ1-3; TRBD1 might be the D (6 bases). This CDR3 spans 14 amino acids. Germline V CDR1 and CDR2: SQVTM, ANQGSEA. V was pared by 4 bases and J by 14 bases, with 24 bases between.

This clone appeared a single time. The chain combines TRBV27 with TRBJ2-1; D gene uncertain. The CDR3 totals 11 residues. The V end was cut by 6 bases, the J end by 3 bases, with 3 bases between. Per germline, CDR1 MNHEY and CDR2 SMNVEV (reference sequence). The CDR3 sequence: CASSYYNEQFF. The CDR3 nucleotides read TGTGCCAGCAGCTACTACAATGAGCAGTTCTTC.

This clone was seen a few times. CDR3 region: CASSSPGASGYEQYF. Written as DNA, the CDR3 is TGTGCCAGCAGTTCCCCGGGGGCTAGCGGCTACGAGCAGTACTTC. The J gene is TRBJ2-7, the V gene TRBV6-5; the D gene is possibly TRBD2 (7 bases). Germline CDR1 MNHEY, CDR2 SVGAGI. The germline V and J ends were trimmed by 4 bases and 3 bases, with 16 bases remaining between them. This CDR3 contains 15 residues.